The source of this T cell receptor (beta chain) is a study of T cell responses to AZD1222 COVID-19 vaccine. Study-wide findings and caveats: Researchers report vaccine-associated CD4 TCRs spanning spike, with dominance at 160-218 and 743-854.

About this clone itself: Its target is not known.

This CDR3 comprises 13 residues. Trimming took 4 bases from V and 4 from J, leaving 8 bases between them. CDR1 and CDR2 from the germline V gene are SNHLY and FYNNEI. Generated by immunoSEQ multiplex PCR, the TCRdb table keeps only in-frame clones and is missing some. The table lists approximately 130,000 clones, approximately 90% of them singletons. V is TRBV2 and J is TRBJ1-3; D is undetermined. The receptor's source is an adult in good health. This sample comprised peripheral blood, obtained on day 0 of AZD1222 vaccination. Written as DNA, the CDR3 is TGTGCCAGCAGTGCGGCCGAAGGAAACACCATATATTTT. Amino acid sequence: CASSAAEGNTIYF.